Shown below are 16 T cell receptor beta chains from a single sample sequenced in a study of a mutant IDH1 vaccine in newly diagnosed glioma. Assay: immunoSEQ multiplex PCR; the TCRdb copy retains only in-frame clones and omits some. The sample carries approximately 76,000 clones, 90% to 95% recorded once. These TCRs' antigens remain unknown. Time point here: week 5, during vaccination. The vaccine gave 300 ug of a 20-mer mutant IDH1 peptide subcutaneously per dose. This material consisted of PBMCs, taken from a glioma patient whose treatment included an IDH1 peptide vaccine. The receptors were sampled from a woman aged 45-60 years with glioma.

This clone was counted once. The chain employs TRBV6-5 and TRBJ2-5; D unclear. The J call is uncertain, as TRBJ2-7 better fits the DNA end. The CDR3 extends over 15 amino acids. CDR1 and CDR2 (germline): MNHEY, SVGAGI. This CDR3 reads CASSYGSGPTYEQYF. The CDR3 coding sequence is TGTGCCAGCAGTTACGGGTCAGGCCCTACCTACGAGCAGTACTTC.

This chain joins TRBV28 and TRBJ2-7; TRBD1 matches 8 bases. This CDR3 is built from 16 residues. CDR1 is MDHEN, CDR2 SYDVKM, per germline. V was clipped by 7 bases and J by 4 bases; unmatched bases: 15. The CDR3 DNA follows: TGTGCCAGCAATAGTCAGGGGGCCCGGGGGACATACGAGCAGTACTTC. Encoded protein: CASNSQGARGTYEQYF.

The chain combines TRBV5-6 with TRBJ2-5; 8 nucleotides match TRBD1. This CDR3 spans 13 amino acids. Germline loops: CDR1 SGHDT, CDR2 YYEEEE. V shed 1 base, J shed 5 bases, and the junction held 1 base outside the gene matches. The CDR3 DNA follows: TGTGCCAGCAGCTTGCGACAGGGGGAGACCCAGTACTTC. Encoded protein: CASSLRQGETQYF.

For the CDR3, the DNA is TGTGCCACCACCCCCGGGACAGGTTCTTACGAGCAGTACTTC. Residues: CATTPGTGSYEQYF. The chain carries TRBV19 and TRBJ2-7; 8 positions agree with TRBD1. CDR1 is LNHDA and CDR2 is SQIVND in the germline V gene (reference sequence). The CDR3 totals 14 residues. V lost 10 bases and J lost 4; bases outside the gene matches: 12.

Here the CDR3 reads CASDLEREGTDTQYF. The DNA of the CDR3 is TGTGCCAGCGACCTTGAGCGGGAAGGCACAGATACGCAGTATTTT. This chain joins TRBV27 and TRBJ2-3, with TRBD2 matching 7 bases. The CDR3 sequence is 15 residues long. V shed 8 bases and J 1 base; nucleotides not matched to a gene: 9. Germline V gene sequence: CDR1 MNHEY, CDR2 SMNVEV (reference sequence).

The rearrangement joins TRBV6-5 to TRBJ1-2; 7 bases line up with TRBD1. The germline V gene has CDR1 MNHEY and CDR2 SVGAGI. V was pared by 7 bases and J by 6 bases, with 8 bases of the junction left unmatched. This CDR3 has 13 residues. The CDR3 is CASTDRAGDGYTF. Written as DNA, the CDR3 is TGTGCCAGCACCGACAGGGCGGGAGATGGCTACACCTTC.

The chain couples TRBV19 to TRBJ1-2; 9 positions match TRBD1. The CDR3 length is 13 residues. Germline V gene lookup returns CDR1 LNHDA and CDR2 SQIVND (reference sequence). The trim removed 6 bases at V and 7 bases at J, leaving 6 bases unmatched. The CDR3: CASRGDRASGYTF. In DNA form, the CDR3 reads TGTGCCAGTAGGGGGGACAGGGCTTCTGGCTACACCTTC. The full variable domain, rest sourced from reference TRBV19 and TRBJ1-2, is DGGITQSPKYLFRKEGQNVTLSCEQNLNHDAMYWYRQDPGQGLRLIYYSQIVNDFQKGDIAEGYSVSREKKESFPLTVTSAQKNPTAFYLCASRGDRASGYTFGSGTRLTVV.

This clone turned up a few times. The V gene is TRBV6-5, the J gene TRBJ1-5; D unresolved. The CDR3 has 13 amino acids. V gave up 4 bases and J gave up 7 bases, with 11 bases separating them. Germline CDR1 MNHEY, CDR2 SVGAGI. The DNA of the CDR3 is TGTGCCAGCAGTTTAGTGGAGGACCAGCCCCAGCATTTT. Translating it yields CASSLVEDQPQHF.

This rearrangement joins TRBV11-3 to TRBJ1-6; D is perhaps TRBD1 (6 bases). The CDR3 contains 19 residues. The V end lost 4 bases, the J end lost 6 bases, and 25 bases lay between the germline ends. Germline CDR1 is SGHNT and CDR2 is YENEEA. Here the CDR3 DNA reads TGTGCCAGCAGCTATACAGGGCGTTCCCCATATTTATGTAATTCACCCCTCCACTTT. Translated, it gives CASSYTGRSPYLCNSPLHF.

The J gene is TRBJ2-7, the V gene TRBV28; no reliable D call. Germline CDR1 is MDHEN and CDR2 is SYDVKM. This CDR3 is built from 14 residues. V dropped 3 bases and J dropped 4 bases, with 13 bases sitting between them. CDR3: CASSFDRKGYEQYF. CDR3 DNA sequence: TGTGCCAGCAGTTTCGATCGGAAAGGGTACGAGCAGTACTTC.

The rearrangement links TRBV7-9 to TRBJ2-1; D might be TRBD1 or TRBD2, each matching 5 bases. CDR1 SEHNR and CDR2 FQNEAQ come from the germline V gene (reference sequence). V lost 3 bases and J 4 bases, leaving 7 bases between the germline ends. The CDR3 spans 13 residues. The CDR3 reads CASSFWGYNEQFF. Written as DNA, the CDR3 is TGTGCCAGCAGCTTTTGGGGGTACAATGAGCAGTTCTTC. Together with reference TRBV7-9 and TRBJ2-1, the CDR3 gives the full variable domain: DTGVSQNPRHKITKRGQNVTFRCDPISEHNRLYWYRQTLGQGPEFLTYFQNEAQLEKSRLLSDRFSAERPKGSFSTLEIQRTEQGDSAMYLCASSFWGYNEQFFGPGTRLTVL.

V usage is TRBV18 and J usage is TRBJ1-6; D may be TRBD1 (6 bases). CDR3 length equals 16 residues. The germline CDR1 and CDR2 sequences are KGHSH and LQKENI. The V end was cut by 2 bases, the J end by 10 bases, with 18 bases between. The CDR3, as DNA: TGTGCCAGCTCACCAAGCAGGGGAGGGGTAAACTCACCCCTCCACTTT. This sequence encodes CASSPSRGGVNSPLHF.

A single count supports this clone. This chain joins TRBV5-6 and TRBJ2-1, with TRBD2 matching over 11 bases. Germline CDR1 and CDR2: SGHDT and YYEEEE. Trimming cost V 7 bases and J 7 bases; bases outside gene matches: 1. This CDR3 spans 12 amino acids. The CDR3 sequence: CASLAGGNEQFF. The DNA for the CDR3 is TGTGCCAGCCTAGCGGGAGGAAATGAGCAGTTCTTC.

The chain is built from TRBV5-5 and TRBJ2-2; 12 bases are shared with TRBD1. This CDR3 contains 14 residues. Germline V lookup: CDR1 SGHKS, CDR2 YYEKEE (reference sequence). V shed 9 bases and J 3 bases; nucleotides not matched to a gene: 3. CDR3 nucleotides: TGTGCCACCGGGACAGGGGGCGACACCGGGGAGCTGTTTTTT. Translating it yields CATGTGGDTGELFF. The variable domain in full, with the rest retrieved from reference TRBV5-5 and TRBJ2-2, is DAGVTQSPTHLIKTRGQQVTLRCSPISGHKSVSWYQQVLGQGPQFIFQYYEKEERGRGNFPDRFSARQFPNYSSELNVNALLLGDSALYLCATGTGGDTGELFFGEGSRLTVL.

This chain joins TRBV7-2 and TRBJ1-5; D is perhaps TRBD1 (5 bases). There are 17 residues in the CDR3. Trimming took off 2 bases at V and 0 bases at J, with 14 bases between the two ends. The V gene's germline CDR1 is SGHTA and CDR2 FQGNSA. The CDR3 DNA follows: TGTGCCAGCAGCTTACGCGTCAGGGACTATAGCAATCAGCCCCAGCATTTT. The encoded protein is CASSLRVRDYSNQPQHF.

This chain connects TRBV30 to TRBJ1-5; D is unresolved. The CDR3 covers 13 residues. Trimming removed 0 bases from V and 2 bases from J, with 5 bases in between. In germline, CDR1 is GTSNPN, CDR2 SVGIG (reference sequence). The chain's CDR3 is CAWSVIGNQPQHF. The CDR3, as DNA: TGTGCCTGGAGTGTAATTGGCAATCAGCCCCAGCATTTT. The whole variable domain, filled in from reference TRBV30 and TRBJ1-5, reads SQTIHQWPATLVQPVGSPLSLECTVEGTSNPNLYWYRQAAGRGLQLLFYSVGIGQISSEVPQNLSASRPQDRQFILSSKKLLLSDSGFYLCAWSVIGNQPQHFGDGTRLSIL.